This TCR beta chain is from a study of T cell responses to AZD1222 COVID-19 vaccine. Details on this clone: Its cognate antigen is unknown.

Using immunoSEQ multiplex PCR, the repertoire was profiled, and TCRdb retains in-frame clones only, with some absent. The data hold more than 140,000 clones, with approximately 88% observed a single time. Study-wide results and limits: Dominant CD4 TCR responses targeted spike regions 160-218 and 743-854. It was only six AZD1222 recipients who were seropositive at baseline. Two doses of AZD1222 preceded a rise in Spike-specific TCR breadth and depth. Most donors were white British and more were female, and clonal diversity was possibly underestimated.

The CDR3 runs to 16 residues. Trimming stripped 4 bases from V and 0 bases from J, with 12 bases between. Germline assignment: CDR1 SEHNR and CDR2 FQNEAQ (reference sequence). The receptor's source is an adult in good health. The material sequenced was peripheral blood, taken on day 0 of MenACWY control vaccination. The chain carries TRBV7-9 and TRBJ2-2, with TRBD1 as a possible D gene (5 bases). The CDR3 here is CASSSTDAPNTGELFF. CDR3 DNA: TGTGCCAGCAGCTCGACAGATGCTCCGAACACCGGGGAGCTGTTTTTT.